This T cell receptor beta chain was recorded in a study of T cell repertoires in aging, cancer and after chemotherapy. Multiplex touch-down PCR with TRB-A/B primers amplified rearranged V-D-J TRB sequences. TCRdb reprocessed the multiplex PCR reads with MiXCR, giving one entry per CDR3 protein. Among 8,000 to 9,500 distinct CDR3 sequences listed, more than 30% were seen once. This clonotype showed up just a few times. CDR1 is MNHNS and CDR2 is SASEGT in the germline V gene. This CDR3 has 15 amino acids. The V gene lost 2 bases and the J gene lost 3 bases, with 13 bases spanning the gap. Amplification of TCR beta used genomic DNA extracted from peripheral blood.

Sequenced input: blood. This clonotype was obtained from a human donor in good health. The V call is TRBV6-1, the J call TRBJ2-5; tentatively, D is TRBD2 (5 bases). Here the CDR3 DNA reads TGTGCCAGCAGTGAAATGGGTGGGAGCGAAGAGACCCAGTACTTC. This gives the protein CASSEMGGSEETQYF.